The source of this TCR beta chain is a study of T-cell memory formation after mild COVID-19. Between the trimmed V and J ends, which lost 8 bases and 6 bases, there was a span of 22 bases. The CDR3 is 15 amino acids. Germline CDR1 reads MDHEN; CDR2 reads SYDVKM. After 5'RACE with constant-segment primers, TCR alpha and TCR beta cDNA libraries carrying sample barcodes and UMIs were obtained. TCRdb itself ran the 5' RACE reads through MiXCR, one entry per CDR3 protein. The table includes about 450,000 distinct CDR3 sequences, under 25% detected once. This clonotype has just a few counts. Sequenced: PBMCs or a T cell subset sorted from them (not recorded which). This receptor was taken from an adult woman who had mild COVID-19 (a few samples of this study predate the infection). Cell type and time point are not known. V is TRBV28 and J is TRBJ1-1; maybe TRBD1 (5 bases). The DNA for the CDR3 is TGTGCCAGCTGCGTAGGGACCCGCACGGGGGCTGAAGCTTTCTTT. It is translated as CASCVGTRTGAEAFF.